This T cell receptor (beta chain) appears in the sequencing data of a study of early T cells in non-severe SARS-CoV-2 infection. Study findings and constraints: CD4 and private specificities were missed by VDJdb matching, which favored anti-spike CD8 responses.

MiXCR, run by TCRdb on the 5' RACE reads, gives a single entry per CDR3 protein. This repertoire shows approximately 76,000 distinct CDR3 sequences, 12% found once; its top ten account for under 3%. In the case of this clonotype: Its antigen remains unknown.

Material: whole blood. The source is an adult who was a healthcare worker with PCR-confirmed SARS-CoV-2 infection or an uninfected control (not recorded which).

The CDR3 DNA is TGTGCCAGTAGCCTCCGTGTTTCCCCAGATACGCAGTATTTT. Translated: CASSLRVSPDTQYF. The V gene is TRBV19, the J gene TRBJ2-3; the D is unclear. Germline V lookup: CDR1 LNHDA, CDR2 SQIVND (reference sequence). Trimming stripped 6 bases from V and 4 bases from J, with 14 bases between. The CDR3 contains 14 residues.